This T cell receptor beta chain originates from a study of blood T cell repertoires in COVID-19. This CDR3 is 16 amino acids long. Germline lookup yields CDR1 SGHDT and CDR2 YYEEEE. The V segment lost 5 bases and the J segment 5 bases; nucleotides outside the gene matches: 13. Those enrolled, adults aged roughly 18 to 95 years, came from 24 US areas. Participants reported their clinical history, and cohort assignment relied on those reports. The study counted Cohort 3 donors as recovered given two negative PCRs, clearance, or symptom resolution. Under the authors' procedure: Estimated nucleated cell counts came from reference gene primer amplification. This table comes from immunoSEQ multiplex PCR, and its TCRdb copy is limited to in-frame clones, with some not included. V and J calls and clone size come straight from that table; D and trimming were deduced from the DNA. Here the sample spans roughly 300,000 clones, 70% to 90% being singletons.

V gene TRBV5-6 combines with J gene TRBJ2-3; 8 nucleotides agree with TRBD1. This sequence was found in a young man who had recovered from COVID-19. Specimen: PBMCs or T cells enriched from blood (not recorded which). Here the CDR3 DNA reads TGTGCCAGCAGATCAATCGGACAGGGCCCCAGAGATACGCAGTATTTT. Its translation is CASRSIGQGPRDTQYF.